This paragraph reports one TCR beta chain. This sample was taken from a study of blood T cell repertoires in COVID-19. The data were produced by immunoSEQ multiplex PCR, yet TCRdb's version contains in-frame clones alone and is incomplete. The data contain approximately 190,000 clones, 88% of them singletons. Trimming left V 1 base short and J 2 bases short, with 9 bases between. Looked up from germline, CDR1 is SEHNR and CDR2 is FQNEAQ (reference sequence). The CDR3 consists of 15 residues. The chain combines TRBV7-9 with TRBJ1-3; D is unclear. Material for sequencing was peripheral blood. This sequence originates from a man aged 70 or older with active or convalescent COVID-19. The chain's CDR3 is CASSLGLAAGNTIYF. The CDR3, as DNA: TGTGCCAGCAGCTTAGGGTTGGCAGCTGGAAACACCATATATTTT.